This T cell receptor beta chain derives from a study of blood T cell repertoires in COVID-19. V gave up 0 bases and J gave up 4 bases; unmatched junction bases: 10. This CDR3 comprises 18 residues. The germline gives CDR1 LGHNA, CDR2 YNFKEQ. A Seattle source enrolled patients during active infection and followed them longitudinally. In the study's own analysis: Counts of nucleated cells, estimated from reference gene primer amplification, were obtained. Data came from immunoSEQ multiplex PCR; TCRdb stores just in-frame clones and leaves some out. V and J calls plus clone size are reproduced from that table; the DNA served to infer D and trimming. This sample has roughly 250,000 clones, with 84% found just once.

The receptor's source is a person between 65 and 79 years old with COVID-19, enrolled during active disease. V and J are TRBV4-2 and TRBJ2-7, with 12 bases that match TRBD2. Material for sequencing was peripheral blood. Here the CDR3 DNA reads TGTGCCAGCAGCCAAGATGGACTAGCGGGAACCTCGGTTTACGAGCAGTACTTC. Translated: CASSQDGLAGTSVYEQYF.